The clone carrying this TCR beta chain was seen once. Some clones are missing from TCRdb's copy, which holds only in-frame ones; the method was immunoSEQ multiplex PCR. This table has 100,000 or so clones, around 90% appearing once. This specimen belongs to a study of glioma-infiltrating T cells after dendritic cell vaccination. Time point defined: after dendritic cell vaccination, including at tumor progression/relapse. PBMC sampling occurred before vaccination, two weeks after the third dose, and at progression. This clonotype was obtained from a human donor with glioblastoma. Sequences were derived from blood, sampled after dendritic cell vaccination.

DNA of the CDR3: TGTGCCAGTAGCCCAACCCAGGGATTAGTAAGGTCGGATACGCAGTATTTT. This codes for CASSPTQGLVRSDTQYF. The rearrangement links TRBV19 to TRBJ2-3; possibly TRBD1 for D (5 bases). V lost 6 bases, J lost 6 bases, and 25 bases lay in between. CDR1 is LNHDA and CDR2 is SQIVND in the germline V gene (reference sequence). The CDR3 is 17 residues long.